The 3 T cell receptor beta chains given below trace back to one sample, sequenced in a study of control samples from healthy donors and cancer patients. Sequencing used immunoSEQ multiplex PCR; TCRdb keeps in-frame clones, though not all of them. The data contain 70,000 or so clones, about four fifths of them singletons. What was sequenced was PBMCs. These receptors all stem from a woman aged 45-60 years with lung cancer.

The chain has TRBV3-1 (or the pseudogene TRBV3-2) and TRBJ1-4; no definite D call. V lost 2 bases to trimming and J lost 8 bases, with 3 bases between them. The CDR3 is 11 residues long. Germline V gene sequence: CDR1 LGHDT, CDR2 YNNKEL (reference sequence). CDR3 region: CASSQLEKLFF. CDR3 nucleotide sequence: TGTGCCAGCAGCCAACTCGAAAAACTGTTTTTT.

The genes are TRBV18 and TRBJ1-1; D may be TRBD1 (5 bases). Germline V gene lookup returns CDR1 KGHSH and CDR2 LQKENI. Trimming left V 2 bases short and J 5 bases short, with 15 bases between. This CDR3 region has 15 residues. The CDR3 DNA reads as TGTGCCAGCTCACCAACAACAGGAATGTATACTGAAGCTTTCTTT. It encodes CASSPTTGMYTEAFF.

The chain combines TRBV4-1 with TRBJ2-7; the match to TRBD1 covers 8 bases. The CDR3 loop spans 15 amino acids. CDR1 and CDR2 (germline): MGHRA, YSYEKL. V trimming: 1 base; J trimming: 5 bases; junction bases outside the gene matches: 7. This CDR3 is CASSQAQGVRNEQYF. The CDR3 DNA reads TGCGCCAGCAGCCAAGCACAGGGGGTGAGGAACGAGCAGTACTTC.